Here is one TCR beta chain with its context. Its antigen remains unknown. The data are from a study of response to subunit inactivated influenza vaccine. TCRdb reanalysed the RT-PCR reads using MiXCR and keeps one entry per CDR3 protein. The table shows 650,000 or so distinct CDR3 sequences, with less than 15% occurring only once. Broader study findings: Few additional T cells are recruited per seasonal influenza vaccination, authors suggested.

The clonotype originates from a man in his forties or fifties who received an inactivated influenza vaccine. The sequencing here drew on PBMCs from blood, taken less than 15 days before vaccination.

CDR3 nucleotide sequence: TGTGCCAGCAGCCCGGCCGACCGAAACACCATATATTTT. Protein product: CASSPADRNTIYF. The rearrangement joins TRBV5-4 to TRBJ1-3; D call uncertain. The CDR3 is 13 residues long. Germline values: CDR1 SGHNT, CDR2 YYREEE (reference sequence). Deletions cut 4 bases from V and 5 bases from J, with 10 bases between. Filled out from reference TRBV5-4 and TRBJ1-3, the complete variable domain reads ETGVTQSPTHLIKTRGQQVTLRCSSQSGHNTVSWYQQALGQGPQFIFQYYREEENGRGNFPPRFSGLQFPNYSSELNVNALELDDSALYLCASSPADRNTIYFGEGSWLTVV.